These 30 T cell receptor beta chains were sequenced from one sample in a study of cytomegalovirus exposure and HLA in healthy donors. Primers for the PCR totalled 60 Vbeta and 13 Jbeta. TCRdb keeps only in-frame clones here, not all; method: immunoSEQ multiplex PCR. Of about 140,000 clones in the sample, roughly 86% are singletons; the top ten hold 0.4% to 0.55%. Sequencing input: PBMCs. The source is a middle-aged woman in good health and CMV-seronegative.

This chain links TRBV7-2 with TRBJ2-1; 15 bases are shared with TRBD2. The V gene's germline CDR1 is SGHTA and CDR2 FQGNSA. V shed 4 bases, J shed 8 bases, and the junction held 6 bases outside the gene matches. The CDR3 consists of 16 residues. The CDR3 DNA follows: TGTGCCAGCAGCTCGGGACTAGCGGGAGGATTCGATGAGCAGTTCTTC. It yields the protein CASSSGLAGGFDEQFF.

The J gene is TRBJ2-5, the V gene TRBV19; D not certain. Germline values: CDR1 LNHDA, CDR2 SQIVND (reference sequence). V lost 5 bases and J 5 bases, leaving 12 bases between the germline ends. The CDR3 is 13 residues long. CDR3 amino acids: CASSVPPRETQYF. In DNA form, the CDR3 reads TGTGCCAGTAGTGTGCCCCCCAGGGAGACCCAGTACTTC.

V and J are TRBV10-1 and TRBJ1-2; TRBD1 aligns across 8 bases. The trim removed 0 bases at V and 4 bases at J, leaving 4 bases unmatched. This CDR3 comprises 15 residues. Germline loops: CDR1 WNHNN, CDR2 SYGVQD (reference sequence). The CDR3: CASSESTGASYGYTF. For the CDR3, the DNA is TGCGCCAGCAGTGAGTCGACAGGGGCTAGCTATGGCTACACCTTC.

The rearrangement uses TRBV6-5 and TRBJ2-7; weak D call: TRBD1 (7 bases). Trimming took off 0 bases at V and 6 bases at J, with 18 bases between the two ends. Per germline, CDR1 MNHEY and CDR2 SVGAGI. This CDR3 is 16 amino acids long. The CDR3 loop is CASSYSVASGGLEQYF. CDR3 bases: TGTGCCAGCAGTTACTCGGTTGCGTCAGGGGGGCTCGAGCAGTACTTC.

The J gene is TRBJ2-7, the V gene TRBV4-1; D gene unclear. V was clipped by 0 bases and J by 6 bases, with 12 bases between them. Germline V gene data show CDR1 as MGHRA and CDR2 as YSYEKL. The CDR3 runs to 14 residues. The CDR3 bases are TGCGCCAGCAGCCAAGATCGGCTAGTTGGCGAGCAGTACTTC. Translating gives CASSQDRLVGEQYF.

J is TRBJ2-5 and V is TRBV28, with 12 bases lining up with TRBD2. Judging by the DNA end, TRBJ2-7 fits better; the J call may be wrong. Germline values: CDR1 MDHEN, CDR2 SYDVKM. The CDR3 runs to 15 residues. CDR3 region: CASSLPSGRAHEQYF. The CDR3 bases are TGTGCCAGCAGTTTACCTAGCGGGAGGGCCCACGAGCAGTACTTC.

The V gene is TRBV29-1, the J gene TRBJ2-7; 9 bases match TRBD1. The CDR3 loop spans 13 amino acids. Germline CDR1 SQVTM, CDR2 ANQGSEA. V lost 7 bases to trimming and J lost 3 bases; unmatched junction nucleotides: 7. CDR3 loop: CSARGGQGYEQYF. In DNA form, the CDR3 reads TGCAGCGCACGTGGGGGACAGGGCTACGAGCAGTACTTC.

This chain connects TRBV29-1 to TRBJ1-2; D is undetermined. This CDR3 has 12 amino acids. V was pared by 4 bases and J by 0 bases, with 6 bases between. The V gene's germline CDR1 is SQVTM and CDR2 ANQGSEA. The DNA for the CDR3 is TGCAGCGTTGGTGCAGCTAACTATGGCTACACCTTC. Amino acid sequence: CSVGAANYGYTF.

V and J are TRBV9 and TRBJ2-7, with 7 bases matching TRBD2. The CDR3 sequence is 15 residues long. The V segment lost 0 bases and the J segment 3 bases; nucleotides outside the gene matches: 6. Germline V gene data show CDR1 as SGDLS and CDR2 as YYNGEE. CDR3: CASSVGSGPNYEQYF. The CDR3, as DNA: TGTGCCAGCAGCGTAGGTAGCGGGCCAAACTACGAGCAGTACTTC. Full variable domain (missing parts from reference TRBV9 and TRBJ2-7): DSGVTQTPKHLITATGQRVTLRCSPRSGDLSVYWYQQSLDQGLQFLIQYYNGEERAKGNILERFSAQQFPDLHSELNLSSLELGDSALYFCASSVGSGPNYEQYFGPGTRLTVT.

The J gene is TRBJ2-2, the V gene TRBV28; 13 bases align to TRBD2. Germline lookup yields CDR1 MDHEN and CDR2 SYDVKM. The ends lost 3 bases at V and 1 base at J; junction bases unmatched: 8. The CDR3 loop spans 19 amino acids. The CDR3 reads CASSFLRTSGGQNTGELFF. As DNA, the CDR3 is TGTGCCAGCAGTTTCCTACGGACTAGCGGGGGTCAGAACACCGGGGAGCTGTTTTTT.

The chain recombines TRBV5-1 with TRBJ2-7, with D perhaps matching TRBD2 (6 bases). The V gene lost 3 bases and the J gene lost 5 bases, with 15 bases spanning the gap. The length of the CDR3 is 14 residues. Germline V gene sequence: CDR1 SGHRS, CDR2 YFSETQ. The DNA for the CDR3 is TGCGCCAGCAGCTGGCGGGACGGCGGCCACGAGCAGTACTTC. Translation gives CASSWRDGGHEQYF.

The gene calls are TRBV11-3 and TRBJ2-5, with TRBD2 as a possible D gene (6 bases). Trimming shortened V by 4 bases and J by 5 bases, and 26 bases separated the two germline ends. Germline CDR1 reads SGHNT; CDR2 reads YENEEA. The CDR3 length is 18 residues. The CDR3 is CASSSWQRAAGTKETQYF. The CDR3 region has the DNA TGTGCCAGCAGCTCGTGGCAGAGGGCAGCGGGTACCAAGGAGACCCAGTACTTC. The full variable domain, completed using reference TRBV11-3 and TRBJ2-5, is EAGVVQSPRYKIIEKKQPVAFWCNPISGHNTLYWYLQNLGQGPELLIRYENEEAVDDSQLPKDRFSAERLKGVDSTLKIQPAELGDSAVYLCASSSWQRAAGTKETQYFGPGTRLLVL.

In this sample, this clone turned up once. Written as DNA, the CDR3 is TGTGCCAGCAGGGGCTTAGGCTATGGCTACACCTTC. Amino acid sequence: CASRGLGYGYTF. The chain links TRBV2 to TRBJ1-2; D ambiguous. The V end was cut by 6 bases, the J end by 4 bases, with 9 bases between. CDR1 and CDR2 from the germline V gene are SNHLY and FYNNEI. This CDR3 comprises 12 residues.

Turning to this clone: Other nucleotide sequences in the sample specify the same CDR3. The CDR3 sequence: CASSSQPGQGLGYTF. CDR3 sequence (DNA): TGTGCCAGCAGCTCCCAGCCGGGACAGGGGCTGGGCTACACCTTC. V gene TRBV7-9 combines with J gene TRBJ1-2; 10 nucleotides agree with TRBD1. V gave up 4 bases and J gave up 8 bases; unmatched junction bases: 10. This CDR3 has 15 amino acids. Germline V lookup: CDR1 SEHNR, CDR2 FQNEAQ (reference sequence).

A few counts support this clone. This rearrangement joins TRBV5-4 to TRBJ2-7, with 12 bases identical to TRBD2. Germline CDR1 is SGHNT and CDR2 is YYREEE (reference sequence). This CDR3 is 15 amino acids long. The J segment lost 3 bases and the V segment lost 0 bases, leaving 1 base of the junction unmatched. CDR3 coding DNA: TGTGCCAGCAGCTTGGGGACTAGCGGGATCTACGAGCAGTACTTC. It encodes CASSLGTSGIYEQYF.

The CDR3 is CASSLYDRGATDTQYF. The CDR3 nucleotides are TGTGCCAGCAGCTTGTATGACAGGGGGGCCACAGATACGCAGTATTTT. V is TRBV5-8 and J is TRBJ2-3, with 9 bases identical to TRBD1. CDR1 and CDR2 from the germline V gene are SGHTS and YDEGEE. Trimming removed 1 base from V and 2 bases from J; junction bases left unmatched: 5. This CDR3 spans 16 amino acids.

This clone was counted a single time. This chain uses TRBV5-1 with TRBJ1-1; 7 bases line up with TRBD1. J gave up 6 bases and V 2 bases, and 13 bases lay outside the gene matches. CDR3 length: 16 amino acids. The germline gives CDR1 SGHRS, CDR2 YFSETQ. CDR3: CASSFIQGRELAEAFF. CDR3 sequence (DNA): TGCGCCAGCAGCTTCATACAGGGGCGGGAACTGGCTGAAGCTTTCTTT.

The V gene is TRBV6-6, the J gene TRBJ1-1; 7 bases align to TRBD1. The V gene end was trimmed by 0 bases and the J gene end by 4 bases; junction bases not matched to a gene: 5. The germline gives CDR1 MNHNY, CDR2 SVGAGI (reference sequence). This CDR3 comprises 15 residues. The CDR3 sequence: CASSYSITGATEAFF. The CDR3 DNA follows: TGTGCCAGCAGTTACTCGATAACAGGGGCCACTGAAGCTTTCTTT.

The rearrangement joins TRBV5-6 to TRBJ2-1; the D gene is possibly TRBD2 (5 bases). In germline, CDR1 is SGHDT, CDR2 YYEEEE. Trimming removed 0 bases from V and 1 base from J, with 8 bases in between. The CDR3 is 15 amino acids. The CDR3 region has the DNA TGTGCCAGCAGCTTGGCGGGGAATTCCTACAATGAGCAGTTCTTC. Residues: CASSLAGNSYNEQFF.

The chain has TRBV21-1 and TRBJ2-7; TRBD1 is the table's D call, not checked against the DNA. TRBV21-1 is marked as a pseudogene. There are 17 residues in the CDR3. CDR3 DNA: TGTGCCAACGCCAGACGACAGGGGGCAGGAAGGGTCTACGAGCAGTACTTC. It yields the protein CANARRQGAGRVYEQYF.

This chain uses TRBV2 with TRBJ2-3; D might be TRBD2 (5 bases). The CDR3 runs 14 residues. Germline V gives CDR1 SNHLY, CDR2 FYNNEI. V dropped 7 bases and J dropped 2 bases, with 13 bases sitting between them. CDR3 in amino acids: CASKEVGITDTQYF. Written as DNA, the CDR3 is TGTGCCAGCAAGGAGGTGGGGATCACAGATACGCAGTATTTT.

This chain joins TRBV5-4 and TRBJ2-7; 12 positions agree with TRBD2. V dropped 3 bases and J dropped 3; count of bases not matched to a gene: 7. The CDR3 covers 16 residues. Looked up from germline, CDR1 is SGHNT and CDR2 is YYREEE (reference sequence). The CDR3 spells CASSSVGTSGFYEQYF. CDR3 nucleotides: TGTGCCAGCAGCTCGGTCGGGACTAGCGGGTTCTACGAGCAGTACTTC.

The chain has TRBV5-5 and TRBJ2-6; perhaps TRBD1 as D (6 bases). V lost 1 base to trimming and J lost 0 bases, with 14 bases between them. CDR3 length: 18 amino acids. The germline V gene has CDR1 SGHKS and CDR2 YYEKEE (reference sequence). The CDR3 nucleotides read TGTGCCAGCAGCTTGCGCCAGGGGTACCTCTCTGGGGCCAACGTCCTGACTTTC. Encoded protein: CASSLRQGYLSGANVLTF. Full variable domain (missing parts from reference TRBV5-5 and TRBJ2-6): DAGVTQSPTHLIKTRGQQVTLRCSPISGHKSVSWYQQVLGQGPQFIFQYYEKEERGRGNFPDRFSARQFPNYSSELNVNALLLGDSALYLCASSLRQGYLSGANVLTFGAGSRLTVL.

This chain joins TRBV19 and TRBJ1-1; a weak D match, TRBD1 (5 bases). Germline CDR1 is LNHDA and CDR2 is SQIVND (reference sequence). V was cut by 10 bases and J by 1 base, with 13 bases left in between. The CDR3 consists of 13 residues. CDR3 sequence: CATKPQGNTEAFF. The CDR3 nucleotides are TGTGCCACCAAGCCTCAGGGGAACACTGAAGCTTTCTTT. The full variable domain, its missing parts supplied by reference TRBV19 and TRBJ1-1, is DGGITQSPKYLFRKEGQNVTLSCEQNLNHDAMYWYRQDPGQGLRLIYYSQIVNDFQKGDIAEGYSVSREKKESFPLTVTSAQKNPTAFYLCATKPQGNTEAFFGQGTRLTVV.

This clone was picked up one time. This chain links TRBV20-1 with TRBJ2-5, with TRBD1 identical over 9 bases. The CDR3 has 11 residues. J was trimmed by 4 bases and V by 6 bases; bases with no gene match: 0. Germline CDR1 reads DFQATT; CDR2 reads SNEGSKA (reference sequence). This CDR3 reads CSADRGETQYF. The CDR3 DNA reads TGCAGTGCGGACAGGGGAGAGACCCAGTACTTC.

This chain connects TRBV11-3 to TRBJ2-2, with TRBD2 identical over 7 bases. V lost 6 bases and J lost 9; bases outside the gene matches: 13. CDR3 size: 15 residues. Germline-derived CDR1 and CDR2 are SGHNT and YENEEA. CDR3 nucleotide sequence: TGTGCCAGCAGACGCGGGAGCGGGAATGAACGGGAGCTGTTTTTT. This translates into CASRRGSGNERELFF. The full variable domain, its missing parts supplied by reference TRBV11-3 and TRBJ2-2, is EAGVVQSPRYKIIEKKQPVAFWCNPISGHNTLYWYLQNLGQGPELLIRYENEEAVDDSQLPKDRFSAERLKGVDSTLKIQPAELGDSAVYLCASRRGSGNERELFFGEGSRLTVL.

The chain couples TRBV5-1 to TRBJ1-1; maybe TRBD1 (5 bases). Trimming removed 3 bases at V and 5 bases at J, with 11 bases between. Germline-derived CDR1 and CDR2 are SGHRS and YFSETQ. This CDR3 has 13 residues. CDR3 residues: CASSSPQGTEAFF. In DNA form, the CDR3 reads TGCGCCAGCAGCTCCCCTCAGGGAACTGAAGCTTTCTTT.

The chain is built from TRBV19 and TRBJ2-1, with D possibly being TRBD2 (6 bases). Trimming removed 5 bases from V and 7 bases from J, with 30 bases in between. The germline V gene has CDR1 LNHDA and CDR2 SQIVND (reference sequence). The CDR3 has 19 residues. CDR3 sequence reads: CASSLAWEDFSLGRNEQFF. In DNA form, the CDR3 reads TGTGCCAGTAGTCTTGCTTGGGAGGACTTTAGCTTGGGTAGAAATGAGCAGTTCTTC.

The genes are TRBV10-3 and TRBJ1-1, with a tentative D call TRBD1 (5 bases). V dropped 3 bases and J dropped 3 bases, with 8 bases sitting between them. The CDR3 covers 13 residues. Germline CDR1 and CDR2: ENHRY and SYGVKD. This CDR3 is CAISDRRDTEAFF. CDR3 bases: TGTGCCATCAGTGACCGCAGGGACACTGAAGCTTTCTTT.

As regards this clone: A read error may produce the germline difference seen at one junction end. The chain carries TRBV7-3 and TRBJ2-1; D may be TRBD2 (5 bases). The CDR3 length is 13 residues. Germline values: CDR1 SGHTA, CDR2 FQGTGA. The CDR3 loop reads CASSADSFNEQFF. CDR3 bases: TGTGCCAGCAGCGCGGACTCCTTCAATGAGCAGTTCTTC.